This T cell receptor beta chain was retrieved from a study of blood T cell repertoires in COVID-19. Across the whole study: The United States, Italy and Spain were the sources of the acute and convalescent COVID-19 samples. T cells, B-cell-depleted T cells, or PBMCs supplied cDNA or gDNA.

This clone was observed a few times. The CDR3 totals 16 residues. Trimming cost V 2 bases and J 8 bases; bases outside gene matches: 5. Germline V CDR1 and CDR2: SEHNR, FQNEAQ (reference sequence). Per the authors' pipeline: It was from reference gene primer amplification that nucleated cell counts were estimated. Measured with immunoSEQ multiplex PCR; TCRdb has only the in-frame clones, and not every one. V, J and clone size reflect that table, while D and trimming were determined from the DNA. Altogether under 60,000 clones are present, roughly 90% being singletons, with the ten largest covering 25% to 30%.

The source of this sequence is a woman of 80 years or more with acute or convalescent COVID-19. The chain joins TRBV7-9 to TRBJ2-1; 14 nucleotides align to TRBD2. The sample consisted of peripheral blood. CDR3 DNA: TGTGCCAGCAGCTTAACAGGGGGACTAGCGGGGGATGAGCAGTTCTTC. Protein product: CASSLTGGLAGDEQFF.